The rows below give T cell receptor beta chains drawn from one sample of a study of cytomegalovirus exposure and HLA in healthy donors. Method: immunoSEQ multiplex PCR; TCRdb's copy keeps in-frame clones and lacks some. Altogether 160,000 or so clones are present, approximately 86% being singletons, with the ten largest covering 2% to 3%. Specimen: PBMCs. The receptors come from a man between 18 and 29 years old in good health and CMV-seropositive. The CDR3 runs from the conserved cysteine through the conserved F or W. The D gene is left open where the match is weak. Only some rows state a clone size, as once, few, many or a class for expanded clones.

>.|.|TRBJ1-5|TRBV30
CAWSAGHNQPQHF
TGTGCCTGGAGTGCAGGCCATAATCAGCCCCAGCATTTT
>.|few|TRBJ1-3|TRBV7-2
CASSLGWVSSATIYF
TGTGCCAGCAGCTTAGGATGGGTTAGCTCAGCCACCATATATTTT
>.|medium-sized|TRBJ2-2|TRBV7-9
CATPQVVAGELFF
TGTGCCACACCCCAGGTTGTAGCCGGGGAGCTGTTTTTT
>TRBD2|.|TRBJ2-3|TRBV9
CASSRPGGPRADTQYF
TGTGCCAGCAGCCGCCCGGGAGGGCCTCGGGCAGATACGCAGTATTTT
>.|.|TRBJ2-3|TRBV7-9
CASSLVGVLHTTDTQYF
TGTGCCAGCAGCTTAGTGGGCGTCTTACACACCACAGATACGCAGTATTTT
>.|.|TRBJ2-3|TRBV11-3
CASSPGHDTQYF
TGTGCCAGCAGCCCAGGGCACGATACGCAGTATTTT
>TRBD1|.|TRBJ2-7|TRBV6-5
CASSSPGQPSYEQYF
TGTGCCAGCAGTAGCCCGGGACAGCCATCCTACGAGCAGTACTTC
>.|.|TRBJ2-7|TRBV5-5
CASSRRQAVFVPLDYEQYF
TGTGCCAGCAGCCGGAGACAGGCCGTCTTCGTCCCGTTGGACTACGAGCAGTACTTC
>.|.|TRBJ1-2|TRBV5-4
CASSAVNYGYTF
TGTGCCAGCAGCGCGGTAAACTATGGCTACACCTTC
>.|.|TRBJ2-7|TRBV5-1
CASAGNLTYEQYF
TGCGCTTCCGCAGGGAATTTGACGTACGAGCAGTACTTC
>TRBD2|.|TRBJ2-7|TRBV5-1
CASSSGLAGSYEQYF
TGCGCCAGCAGCTCCGGACTAGCGGGATCCTACGAGCAGTACTTC
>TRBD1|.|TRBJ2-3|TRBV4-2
CASSQGGQGVDTQYF
TGTGCCAGCAGCCAAGGGGGACAGGGGGTAGATACGCAGTATTTT
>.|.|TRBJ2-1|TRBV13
CASSFGRGNEQFF
TGTGCCAGCAGCTTCGGCAGGGGCAATGAGCAGTTCTTC
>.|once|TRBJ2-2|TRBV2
CASRGEELFF
TGTGCCAGCAGAGGAGAGGAGCTGTTTTTT
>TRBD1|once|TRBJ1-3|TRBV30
CAWRDPGTGRNTIYF
TGTGCCTGGAGGGACCCCGGGACAGGGAGGAACACCATATATTTT